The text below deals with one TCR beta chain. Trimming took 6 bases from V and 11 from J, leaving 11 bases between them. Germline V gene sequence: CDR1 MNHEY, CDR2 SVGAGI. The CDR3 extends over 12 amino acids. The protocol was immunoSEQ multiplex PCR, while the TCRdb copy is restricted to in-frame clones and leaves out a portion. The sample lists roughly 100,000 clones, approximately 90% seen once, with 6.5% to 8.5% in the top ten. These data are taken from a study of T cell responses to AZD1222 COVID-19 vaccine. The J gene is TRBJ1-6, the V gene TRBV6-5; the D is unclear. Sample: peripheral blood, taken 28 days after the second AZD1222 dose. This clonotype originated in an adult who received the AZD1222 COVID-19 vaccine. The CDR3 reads CASSNPGAPLHF. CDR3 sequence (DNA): TGTGCCAGCAGCAACCCCGGGGCACCCCTCCACTTT.